This TCR beta chain was sequenced during a study of neoadjuvant nivolumab and ipilimumab in lung cancer. Broader study findings: Higher pretherapy blood TCR richness went with higher resected-tumor richness.

Looked up from germline, CDR1 is MGHDK and CDR2 is SYGVNS. V dropped 1 base and J dropped 11 bases, with 10 bases sitting between them. The CDR3 extends over 12 amino acids. Worth noting for this clone: Its antigen is currently unknown.

Repertoires were generated with immunoSEQ multiplex PCR, while TCRdb's copy carries only in-frame clones and drops some. The table lists about 27,000 clones, 70% to 80% of them singletons. The starting material was tumor tissue, obtained after neoadjuvant nivolumab, alone or with ipilimumab, at or shortly before surgery. The rearrangement links TRBV25-1 to TRBJ2-3; the D gene could be TRBD1 or TRBD2 (5 bases each). The receptor comes from an adult with non-small cell lung cancer. This CDR3 is CASSELGERQYF. The CDR3 DNA reads as TGTGCCAGCAGTGAATTAGGGGAGAGGCAGTATTTT.